Listed below are T cell receptor beta chains from one sample, sequenced in a study of brain T cells in children with intractable seizures. The table came from immunoSEQ multiplex PCR; TCRdb's copy has only in-frame clones and leaves some out. Here the sample spans hundreds of thousands of clones, 93% being singletons. Sequencing was performed on peripheral blood, taken less than 6 months after surgery. The receptors originated from a boy less than two years old with tuberous sclerosis and intractable seizures. CDR3s include the opening cysteine and the closing phenylalanine or tryptophan. Fields, in order: CDR3 protein, CDR3 DNA, V gene, clone size, J gene, D gene. The D gene is left open where the match is weak. Expanded clones get a size class; other rows say once, few or many, or leave the size out.

CDR3: CAWSVGVLNIQYF
DNA: TGTGCCTGGAGTGTAGGGGTGCTGAACATTCAGTACTTC
V: TRBV30
size: .
J: TRBJ2-4
D: .

CDR3: CASSQDLGVSSYEQYF
DNA: TGTGCCAGCAGCCAAGATTTGGGGGTTAGCTCCTACGAGCAGTACTTC
V: TRBV3-1/TRBV3-2
size: .
J: TRBJ2-7
D: .

CDR3: CASSLGVEQFF
DNA: TGTGCCAGCAGCTTGGGGGTTGAGCAGTTCTTC
V: TRBV7-8
size: medium-sized
J: TRBJ2-1
D: .

CDR3: CASSPRLGSSYNEQFF
DNA: TGCGCCAGCAGCCCGAGACTGGGGAGCTCCTACAATGAGCAGTTCTTC
V: TRBV10-1
size: .
J: TRBJ2-1
D: .

CDR3: CASSKVDRAAETQYF
DNA: TGTGCCAGTAGTAAAGTCGACAGGGCGGCGGAGACCCAGTACTTC
V: TRBV19
size: .
J: TRBJ2-5
D: TRBD1

CDR3: CASRLGRRDEQYF
DNA: TGTGCCAGCAGACTGGGTCGCCGAGACGAGCAGTACTTC
V: TRBV5-4
size: .
J: TRBJ2-7
D: .

CDR3: CASSLGQGAHTQYF
DNA: TGTGCCAGCAGCTTAGGACAGGGGGCGCATACGCAGTATTTT
V: TRBV5-8
size: .
J: TRBJ2-3
D: TRBD1

CDR3: CASSRAWGLAGGPGSDTQYF
DNA: TGCGCCAGCAGCCGCGCCTGGGGACTAGCGGGGGGGCCGGGCTCAGATACGCAGTATTTT
V: TRBV5-1
size: once
J: TRBJ2-3
D: TRBD2

CDR3: CASSLAGLSYEQYF
DNA: TGTGCCAGCAGTTTAGCGGGACTCTCCTACGAGCAGTACTTC
V: TRBV27
size: .
J: TRBJ2-7
D: .

CDR3: CASSEARRPSTGNYGYTF
DNA: TGTGCCAGCAGTGAAGCGCGCCGTCCTTCGACAGGGAACTATGGCTACACCTTC
V: TRBV2
size: .
J: TRBJ1-2
D: TRBD1

CDR3: CASSLGVSGGAKDEQFF
DNA: TGTGCCAGCAGCTTGGGAGTATCGGGAGGGGCTAAGGATGAGCAGTTCTTC
V: TRBV11-3
size: .
J: TRBJ2-1
D: TRBD2

CDR3: CASSNNRAPMNTEAFF
DNA: TGTGCCAGCAGCAACAACAGGGCTCCTATGAACACTGAAGCTTTCTTT
V: TRBV7-9
size: .
J: TRBJ1-1
D: .

CDR3: CASSIPGQGYNEQFF
DNA: TGTGCCAGCAGCATCCCGGGACAGGGCTACAATGAGCAGTTCTTC
V: TRBV11-2
size: .
J: TRBJ2-1
D: TRBD1

CDR3: CASSYSKGMNTEAFF
DNA: TGTGCCAGCAGTTATTCCAAGGGCATGAACACTGAAGCTTTCTTT
V: TRBV6-5
size: .
J: TRBJ1-1
D: .

CDR3: CASGREHNEQFF
DNA: TGTGCCAGCGGGAGGGAGCACAATGAGCAGTTCTTC
V: TRBV2
size: .
J: TRBJ2-1
D: TRBD2

CDR3: CASSLATVMNTEAFF
DNA: TGCGCCAGCAGCCTGGCTACCGTAATGAACACTGAAGCTTTCTTT
V: TRBV5-1
size: .
J: TRBJ1-1
D: .

CDR3: CASRGEPKNTEAFF
DNA: TGTGCCAGCAGGGGGGAGCCAAAGAACACTGAAGCTTTCTTT
V: TRBV2
size: .
J: TRBJ1-1
D: .

CDR3: CASSISAFRENTEAFF
DNA: TGTGCCAGTAGTATCTCAGCATTTAGGGAGAACACTGAAGCTTTCTTT
V: TRBV19
size: few
J: TRBJ1-1
D: .

CDR3: CASSQDRGEQYF
DNA: TGTGCCAGCAGCCAAGACAGGGGCGAGCAGTACTTC
V: TRBV14
size: .
J: TRBJ2-7
D: .

CDR3: CASRWYSTDTQYF
DNA: TGTGCCAGCAGATGGTACTCCACAGATACGCAGTATTTT
V: TRBV2
size: .
J: TRBJ2-3
D: .

CDR3: CASSEYLQGRGGANVLTF
DNA: TGTGCCAGCAGTGAATATTTACAGGGACGTGGTGGGGCCAACGTCCTGACTTTC
V: TRBV25-1
size: .
J: TRBJ2-6
D: .

CDR3: CASSIGFSPDTQYF
DNA: TGTGCCAGTAGTATAGGGTTTAGTCCAGATACGCAGTATTTT
V: TRBV19
size: .
J: TRBJ2-3
D: .

CDR3: CASSLGGGDTEAFF
DNA: TGTGCCAGCAGCTTAGGGGGAGGGGACACTGAAGCTTTCTTT
V: TRBV7-8
size: .
J: TRBJ1-1
D: .

CDR3: CATSREGLRTSGRPSGANVLTF
DNA: TGTGCCACCAGCAGAGAGGGCCTGAGAACTAGCGGGAGGCCATCTGGGGCCAACGTCCTGACTTTC
V: TRBV15
size: .
J: TRBJ2-6
D: TRBD2

CDR3: CASSFSRATDTQYF
DNA: TGTGCCAGCAGCTTTTCGAGGGCCACAGATACGCAGTATTTT
V: TRBV7-2
size: .
J: TRBJ2-3
D: .

CDR3: CASSLQQGQLYF
DNA: TGTGCCAGCAGCCTCCAACAGGGGCAGCTGTACTTC
V: TRBV3-1/TRBV3-2
size: once
J: TRBJ2-7
D: TRBD1

CDR3: CASSFLIPSVNTEAFF
DNA: TGTGCCAGCAGTTTTTTGATCCCGTCGGTGAACACTGAAGCTTTCTTT
V: TRBV28
size: .
J: TRBJ1-1
D: .

CDR3: CAWSLGPARPQTLHF
DNA: TGTGCCTGGAGTCTGGGGCCGGCTCGACCACAAACCCTCCACTTT
V: TRBV30
size: .
J: TRBJ1-6
D: .

CDR3: CASSQGGRASYNEQFF
DNA: TGTGCCAGCAGCCAAGGCGGGAGGGCCTCTTACAATGAGCAGTTCTTC
V: TRBV4-2
size: .
J: TRBJ2-1
D: TRBD2

CDR3: CASSSRNRGADTQYF
DNA: TGTGCCAGCAGCTCTCGGAACAGGGGGGCAGATACGCAGTATTTT
V: TRBV5-4
size: .
J: TRBJ2-3
D: TRBD1

CDR3: CASSLDGALPTYEQYF
DNA: TGTGCCAGCAGCTTAGATGGGGCATTACCTACCTACGAGCAGTACTTC
V: TRBV7-8
size: once
J: TRBJ2-7
D: .

CDR3: CASSQVRQGLYEKLFF
DNA: TGTGCCAGCAGCCAAGTTCGTCAGGGGCTTTATGAAAAACTGTTTTTT
V: TRBV3-1/TRBV3-2
size: .
J: TRBJ1-4
D: .

CDR3: CASSSLGYNEQFF
DNA: TGTGCCAGCAGCTCCCTTGGATACAATGAGCAGTTCTTC
V: TRBV11-3
size: .
J: TRBJ2-1
D: .

CDR3: CASSLYVGPYEQYF
DNA: TGTGCCAGCAGCTTATACGTGGGCCCCTACGAGCAGTACTTC
V: TRBV11-2
size: .
J: TRBJ2-7
D: .

CDR3: CASSAESNTGELFF
DNA: TGTGCCAGCAGTGCAGAGTCGAACACCGGGGAGCTGTTTTTT
V: TRBV6-4
size: .
J: TRBJ2-2
D: .

CDR3: CASSTSGSPHEQYF
DNA: TGTGCCAGCAGCACTAGCGGGAGTCCGCATGAGCAGTACTTC
V: TRBV6-6
size: .
J: TRBJ2-7
D: TRBD2

CDR3: CASSVKSSGPYEQYF
DNA: TGTGCCAGCAGCGTAAAGTCTAGCGGACCCTACGAGCAGTACTTC
V: TRBV9
size: .
J: TRBJ2-7
D: TRBD2

CDR3: CASSLVGRVYNTEAFF
DNA: TGTGCCAGCAGTTTAGTAGGCAGGGTTTACAACACTGAAGCTTTCTTT
V: TRBV28
size: once
J: TRBJ1-1
D: .

CDR3: CASSVGASYNSPLHF
DNA: TGTGCCAGCAGTGTGGGGGCCTCCTATAATTCACCCCTCCACTTT
V: TRBV5-6
size: .
J: TRBJ1-6
D: .

CDR3: CASSLGVNTEAFF
DNA: TGTGCCAGCAGCCTCGGGGTGAACACTGAAGCTTTCTTT
V: TRBV11-3
size: .
J: TRBJ1-1
D: .

CDR3: CASRLRGTQYF
DNA: TGTGCCAGCAGATTAAGGGGGACGCAGTATTTT
V: TRBV11-1
size: once
J: TRBJ2-3
D: .

CDR3: CASSLAGWFGTDTQYF
DNA: TGTGCCAGCAGCTTAGCGGGGTGGTTCGGCACAGATACGCAGTATTTT
V: TRBV7-2
size: .
J: TRBJ2-3
D: .

CDR3: CASSPKGDEAFF
DNA: TGTGCCAGCAGCCCGAAGGGGGACGAGGCTTTCTTT
V: TRBV7-9
size: .
J: TRBJ1-1
D: .

CDR3: CASSPQDRGNTIYF
DNA: TGTGCCAGCAGCCCCCAGGACAGGGGAAACACCATATATTTT
V: TRBV9
size: .
J: TRBJ1-3
D: TRBD1

CDR3: CASSQDTRINSPLHF
DNA: TGTGCCAGCAGCCAAGATACTCGAATTAATTCACCCCTCCACTTT
V: TRBV3-1/TRBV3-2
size: many
J: TRBJ1-6
D: .

CDR3: CASSQDRRGRAFF
DNA: TGTGCCAGCAGCCAAGATCGGCGGGGCCGGGCTTTCTTT
V: TRBV14
size: .
J: TRBJ1-1
D: .

CDR3: CAWSVRPPGRETQYF
DNA: TGTGCCTGGAGTGTCCGACCCCCCGGGAGGGAGACCCAGTACTTC
V: TRBV30
size: .
J: TRBJ2-5
D: TRBD2